Following are 29 T cell receptor delta chains from one sample sequenced in a study of γδ T cells in repeated Plasmodium falciparum infection. TCRdb ran CATT on the multiplex PCR reads. The repertoire holds more than 70,000 delta-chain clones, with less than 1% as singletons. Flow sorting of PBMC yielded separate Vgamma9/Vdelta2+ and Vdelta2-negative gammadelta T cell populations for bulk repertoire analysis. The specimen was gamma-delta T cells from blood. Receptor source: a pool of human donors (malaria-infected and uninfected, not separated).

This clone has at least ten counts. Translating this DNA gives a protein that differs at residue 6 from the TCRdb one, which belongs to a much larger clone; a read error is likely, and the protein shown is this translation. The genes are TRDV2 and TRDJ1; D may be TRDD1 (5 bases). This CDR3 spans 15 amino acids. The V gene's germline CDR1 is GEAIGNYY and CDR2 EKD. Trimming took off 0 bases at V and 0 bases at J, with 10 bases between the two ends. DNA of the CDR3: TGTGCCTGTGACACCATAGTACCAGACACCGATAAACTCATCTTT. It translates to CACDTIVPDTDKLIF.

Concerning this clone: The protein recorded in TCRdb matches a much larger clone and deviates from this DNA's translation at residue 17, suggesting a read error; the protein here is obtained by translating the DNA. No J gene was assigned, while the V gene was called as TRDV2; the DNA was not used to check the table's D call, TRDD3. This CDR3 contains 19 residues. The germline V gene has CDR1 GEAIGNYY and CDR2 EKD. The CDR3 spells CACDTGSYTGLLYTDKFIF. Here the CDR3 DNA reads TGTGCCTGTGACACGGGATCCTACACTGGGCTACTTTACACCGATAAATTCATCTTT.

This clone has just a few counts. This DNA's translation and the protein TCRdb lists, from a much larger clone, do not match at residue 6, likely due to a read error; the protein shown is translated from the DNA. This sequence joins TRDV1 and TRDJ1; a possible D gene is TRDD3 (6 bases). Germline V gives CDR1 TSWWSYY, CDR2 QGS. There are 15 residues in the CDR3. Trimming stripped 2 bases from V and 2 bases from J, with 12 bases between. The CDR3: CALGELEDTTDKLIF. CDR3 nucleotide sequence: TGTGCTCTTGGGGAATTAGAGGATACAACCGATAAACTCATCTTT.

Concerning this clone: TCRdb's protein for this DNA is that of a much larger clone and differs from the translation at residue 3, likely a read error; the protein shown is the DNA translation. The genes are TRDV2 and TRDJ1; 13 positions match TRDD3. TCRdb lists no J gene, so it was determined here by aligning the DNA to germline. CDR1 and CDR2 from the germline V gene are GEAIGNYY and EKD. CDR3 size: 19 residues. The CDR3 loop is CARDTVATGGYDYTDKLIF. The CDR3 DNA sequence: TGTGCCCGTGACACCGTAGCGACTGGGGGATACGACTACACCGATAAACTCATCTTT.

On this clone: TCRdb pairs this DNA with a much larger clone's protein that differs at residue 4, likely a read error; the protein shown was translated from the DNA. This sequence joins TRDV1 and TRDJ1, with TRDD3 matching 7 bases. This CDR3 is 22 amino acids long. The J segment lost 3 bases and the V segment lost 8 bases, leaving 33 bases of the junction unmatched. From germline, CDR1 is TSWWSYY and CDR2 QGS. The CDR3 bases are TGTGCTCTTAGGGGATTCCGCCGGAGAGGGCTGGGGGGACCACTCGGGGCCGATAAACTCATCTTT. It is translated as CALRGFRRRGLGGPLGADKLIF.

This clone was detected ten times or more. A read error likely explains this, since a far larger clone differs by one base. The sample carries other DNA sequences with the same CDR3. The chain is built from TRDV1 and TRDJ1; tentative D call: TRDD2 (5 bases). The CDR3 consists of 20 residues. Per the germline V gene, CDR1 is TSWWSYY and CDR2 is QGS. V was cut by 7 bases and J by 0 bases, with 30 bases left in between. The CDR3 DNA reads TGTGCTCTTGTGTTTCCCGATTTAGTGGGTGTTCCTCTATACACCGATAAACTCATCTTT. Protein sequence: CALVFPDLVGVPLYTDKLIF.

For this clone: This probably arose from a read error, given a far larger clone one base away. Additional DNA sequences in this sample encode the identical CDR3. The rearrangement links TRDV1 to TRDJ1; possible D gene TRDD3, 8 bases. TCRdb gives no J gene; it was assigned here by matching the DNA to germline. Germline V gives CDR1 TSWWSYY, CDR2 QGS. Deletions cut 9 bases from V and 3 bases from J, with 41 bases between. The CDR3 consists of 22 residues. DNA of the CDR3: TGTGCTCTAGGGTCTCTGATTCCTTCCTCCCTAAACTGGGGGTCTCCTCCCGATAAACTCATCTTT. The encoded protein is CALGSLIPSSLNWGSPPDKLIF.

This clone was found a few times. A single base is all that separates this from a far larger clone, so a read error is likely. Other DNA sequences from this sample encode an identical CDR3 as well. The J gene was not called, though the V gene is TRDV2; the table names TRDD3, a call not compared with the DNA. The CDR3 runs 18 residues. The germline V gene encodes CDR1 GEAIGNYY and CDR2 EKD. The chain's CDR3 is CACDIQPGHSWDTRQMFF. CDR3 DNA: TGTGCCTGTGACATACAACCGGGGCACTCCTGGGACACCCGACAGATGTTCTTC.

This clone was recorded at least ten times. This chain connects TRDV1 to TRDJ1; TRDD3 agrees at 7 bases. This CDR3 has 23 amino acids. Germline values: CDR1 TSWWSYY, CDR2 QGS. V shed 0 bases, J shed 2 bases, and the junction held 27 bases outside the gene matches. The CDR3 DNA reads as TGTGCTCTTGGGGAACTCCCCTTGTTTACACCGTACTGGGGTCAGAAGGGGACCGATAAACTCATCTTT. Encoded protein: CALGELPLFTPYWGQKGTDKLIF.

To note about this clone: This likely traces to a read error, being one base from a far larger clone. This same CDR3 is encoded by further DNA sequences in the sample. V usage is TRDV2 and J usage is TRDJ1; D may be TRDD2 (5 bases). This CDR3 region has 18 residues. Germline-derived CDR1 and CDR2 are GEAIGNYY and EKD. The DNA of the CDR3 is TGTGCCTGTGACTCCCTTCGCTCCAGACCCGCTTCGGACGATAAACTTATCTTT. Protein: CACDSLRSRPASDDKLIF.

Worth noting for this clone: TCRdb's protein, taken from a much larger clone, differs from this DNA's translation at residue 3, likely owing to a read error; the protein displayed comes from the DNA. The chain recombines TRDV1 with TRDJ1; TRDD3 aligns across 9 bases. This CDR3 has 20 residues. Germline CDR1 reads TSWWSYY; CDR2 reads QGS. CDR3 DNA: TGTGCTCCTGGGACCAGCAACTACGTGCCCTGGGGGATCCCCACCGATAAACTCATCTTT. Protein sequence: CAPGTSNYVPWGIPTDKLIF.

This clone was counted a few times. The protein given by TCRdb reflects a much larger clone and differs at residue 16 from this DNA's translation, likely from a read error; the protein shown is the DNA's translation. This chain connects TRDV1 to TRDJ4; D perhaps matches TRDD3 (10 bases). TCRdb gives no J gene; it was assigned here by matching the DNA to germline. This CDR3 is 22 amino acids long. The germline V gene encodes CDR1 TSWWSYY and CDR2 QGS. With 3 bases removed from V and 0 bases from J, the gap between germline ends came to 35 bases. The CDR3 protein is CALGDPYLPTMSTGGLARPLIF. The CDR3 nucleotides read TGTGCTCTTGGGGACCCATACCTTCCTACGATGTCTACTGGGGGATTGGCCAGACCCCTGATCTTT.

This clone came up a few times. The TCRdb record carries a much larger clone's protein, which differs from this DNA's translation at residue 4; a read error is the likely cause, and the protein listed here is the DNA translation. The gene calls are TRDV2 and TRDJ1, with TRDD3 matching over 8 bases. Matching the DNA to germline supplied the J gene, which TCRdb does not give. J was trimmed by 2 bases and V by 5 bases; bases with no gene match: 21. The CDR3 totals 19 residues. Germline-derived CDR1 and CDR2 are GEAIGNYY and EKD. CDR3 protein: CACGAGPSGGSSGTDKLIF. In DNA form, the CDR3 reads TGTGCCTGTGGCGCCGGCCCCAGTGGGGGATCCTCCGGGACCGATAAACTCATCTTT.

This clone came up a few times. This sequence is one base from a far larger clone and is likely a read error. Other nucleotide sequences in the sample specify the same CDR3. The chain couples TRDV1 to TRDJ3; TRDD3 aligns across 9 bases. TCRdb lists no J gene, so it was determined here by aligning the DNA to germline. The CDR3 is 21 amino acids. The V gene's germline CDR1 is TSWWSYY and CDR2 QGS. The DNA of the CDR3 is TGCGCTCTTGGGGAATACCTGGGGATACGAGGAAGCTCCTGGGACACCCGACAGATGTTTTTC. Translation gives CALGEYLGIRGSSWDTRQMFF.

A few counts support this clone. The TCRdb protein, from a much larger clone, departs from this DNA's translation at residue 23, likely by read error; the protein shown derives from the DNA. The chain joins TRDV1 to TRDJ1; TRDD3 matches 12 bases. Germline lookup yields CDR1 TSWWSYY and CDR2 QGS. V lost 5 bases, J lost 4 bases, and 44 bases stayed unmatched. CDR3 length: 28 residues. CDR3 DNA sequence: TGTGCTCTTGGGACCTTCCTACGTCCTGGGGGATACGGAGCCGAGATATCTATGCCCCTAGCCTACATCGATAAACTCATCTTT. Its protein product is CALGTFLRPGGYGAEISMPLAYIDKLIF.

This clone has more than one count but fewer than ten. TCRdb shows a much larger clone's protein in place of this DNA's translation, and the two differ at residue 13, likely through a read error; the protein shown is translated from the DNA. The chain combines TRDV1 with TRDJ1; 8 bases line up with TRDD3. No J gene is reported in TCRdb; it was inferred here by comparing the DNA with germline. Germline V gene data show CDR1 as TSWWSYY and CDR2 as QGS. The CDR3 covers 19 residues. Trimming removed 1 base from V and 2 bases from J; junction bases left unmatched: 15. CDR3 sequence: CALGEHYVSGDIGTDKLIF. CDR3 bases: TGTGCTCTTGGGGAACATTACGTCTCGGGGGATATTGGTACCGATAAACTCATCTTT.

On this clone itself: TCRdb pairs this DNA with a much larger clone's protein that differs at residue 4, likely a read error; the protein shown was translated from the DNA. This sequence joins TRDV2 and TRDJ1; 10 bases fit TRDD3. The J gene, missing from TCRdb, was assigned here through DNA to germline matching. V trimming: 5 bases; J trimming: 1 base; junction bases outside the gene matches: 15. The CDR3 spans 18 residues. From germline, CDR1 is GEAIGNYY and CDR2 EKD. CDR3 sequence (DNA): TGTGCCTGTGGCCCCCTTACGGGGGATACGCGGCCCACCGATAAACTCATCTTT. Its translation: CACGPLTGDTRPTDKLIF.

This clone was found a few times. The CDR3 here is CALGEPFRNNWGIRGAAWDTRQMFF. As DNA, the CDR3 is TGTGCTCTTGGGGAACCCTTCCGCAACAACTGGGGGATTCGGGGAGCAGCCTGGGACACCCGACAGATGTTTTTC. The chain employs TRDV1 and TRDJ3; 10 bases agree with TRDD3. The J gene, left out of TCRdb, was set here by checking the DNA against germline. Germline assignment: CDR1 TSWWSYY and CDR2 QGS. The CDR3 totals 25 residues. V dropped 1 base and J dropped 2; count of bases not matched to a gene: 23.

This clone was detected many times. TCRdb lists the protein of a much larger clone for this DNA, which differs at residue 15, so this is likely a read error; the protein given here is translated from the DNA itself. V and J are TRDV2 and TRDJ1, with D perhaps TRDD2 or TRDD3 (6 bases each). Since TCRdb gives no J gene, matching the DNA to germline was used here to assign it. This CDR3 has 18 residues. The germline V gene has CDR1 GEAIGNYY and CDR2 EKD. The DNA for the CDR3 is TGTGCCTGTGACCAAATGGCCTTCCCGGGGGACGGGAGCGATAGACTCATCTTT. Translated: CACDQMAFPGDGSDRLIF.

This clone was seen only a few times. Translating this DNA gives a protein that differs at residue 4 from the TCRdb one, which belongs to a much larger clone; a read error is likely, and the protein shown is this translation. The genes are TRDV2 and TRDJ1; TRDD3 matches at 8 bases. The J gene, not given by TCRdb, was assigned here from a germline match of the nucleotide sequence. The CDR3 is 16 amino acids. CDR1 is GEAIGNYY and CDR2 is EKD in the germline V gene. The DNA of the CDR3 is TGTGCCTGTAACACCGGTACTGGGGGCCGCACCGATAAACTCATCTTT. Its protein is CACNTGTGGRTDKLIF.

This clone came up a few times. The amino acid sequence in TCRdb belongs to a much larger clone and departs from this DNA's translation at residue 15, likely a sequencing read error; the sequence shown is translated from the DNA. The genes are TRDV2 and TRDJ1, with 13 positions matching TRDD3. Germline V lookup: CDR1 GEAIGNYY, CDR2 EKD. CDR3 length: 19 residues. Losses at the gene ends were 3 bases for V and 7 bases for J; bases not matched to a gene: 19. Here the CDR3 DNA reads TGTGCCTGTGACGCCCTACTGGGGGATACGCCGCCCCCTCAAGCTAAACTCATCTTT. It specifies CACDALLGDTPPPQAKLIF.

This clone was observed a handful of times. Being one base from a much bigger clone, this may be a read error. V gene TRDV1 combines with J gene TRDJ1, with 13 bases matching TRDD3. TCRdb leaves out the J gene; it was filled in here by matching the DNA to germline. The CDR3 loop spans 22 amino acids. Germline CDR1 reads TSWWSYY; CDR2 reads QGS. The DNA of the CDR3 is TGCGCTCTTGGGGCAATTTCCCACCGCCATCTTACTGGGGGATACGCGTCCGATAAACTCATCTTT. This gives the protein CALGAISHRHLTGGYASDKLIF.

Points on this clone: The amino acid sequence in TCRdb belongs to a much larger clone and departs from this DNA's translation at residue 19, likely a sequencing read error; the sequence shown is translated from the DNA. V and J are TRDV1 and TRDJ1; 9 bases are a match to TRDD3. The J gene, not given by TCRdb, was assigned here from a germline match of the nucleotide sequence. Germline V lookup: CDR1 TSWWSYY, CDR2 QGS. This CDR3 is 22 amino acids long. CDR3 residues: CALGELKASLAGGFTCTDELIF. Here the CDR3 DNA reads TGTGCTCTTGGGGAACTAAAGGCCTCCTTGGCTGGGGGATTCACCTGCACCGATGAACTCATCTTT.

This clone has more than one count but fewer than ten. This DNA translates differently at residue 4 from the TCRdb protein, which is that of a much larger clone; a read error is likely, and the protein shown is the DNA's own translation. This rearrangement joins TRDV2 to TRDJ1, with 13 bases fitting TRDD3. The J gene, missing from TCRdb, was assigned here through DNA to germline matching. Germline V CDR1 and CDR2: GEAIGNYY, EKD. The CDR3 loop spans 20 amino acids. CDR3 sequence (DNA): TGTGCCTGTGGCACCGTTCCCACAACTGGGGGATACGGGTACACCGATAAACTCATCTTT. Translated: CACGTVPTTGGYGYTDKLIF.

Comment on this clone: TCRdb assigns this DNA the protein of a much larger clone, which departs from its translation at residue 12; this likely reflects a read error, and the protein shown comes from translating the DNA. This chain joins TRDV2 and TRDJ1; 7 bases align to TRDD3. The J gene comes from matching the DNA to germline here; TCRdb lacks it. This CDR3 is 18 amino acids long. Unmatched junction bases numbered 12, after V lost 0 bases and J lost 0 bases. CDR1 and CDR2 from the germline V gene are GEAIGNYY and EKD. The CDR3 nucleotides read TGTGCCTGTGACACCGGAGGAGGAGTGGGGGACGACACCGATAAACTCATCTTT. Amino acid sequence: CACDTGGGVGDDTDKLIF.

A few counts support this clone. TCRdb assigns this DNA the protein of a much larger clone, which departs from its translation at residue 7; this likely reflects a read error, and the protein shown comes from translating the DNA. This rearrangement joins TRDV1 to TRDJ2; 9 bases agree with TRDD3. The germline CDR1 and CDR2 sequences are TSWWSYY and QGS. Germline trimming cut 3 bases from V and 3 bases from J; bases unmatched to any gene: 14. The length of the CDR3 is 19 residues. The CDR3 is CALGDPCPVLGEVTAQLFF. The DNA of the CDR3 is TGTGCTCTTGGGGACCCATGCCCCGTACTGGGGGAAGTGACAGCACAACTCTTCTTT.

A note on this clone: The protein TCRdb lists belongs to a much larger clone and differs from this DNA's translation at residue 12, which points to a read error; the protein shown is made from the DNA. This chain links TRDV2 with TRDJ1; 10 nucleotides line up with TRDD3. Here the J gene was assigned by germline matching of the DNA, as TCRdb has none. Germline loops: CDR1 GEAIGNYY, CDR2 EKD. The CDR3 runs 18 residues. V was pared by 0 bases and J by 2 bases, with 11 bases of the junction left unmatched. The CDR3: CACDTVGKGDTLTDKLIF. CDR3 coding DNA: TGTGCCTGTGACACCGTAGGGAAGGGGGATACGTTGACCGATAAACTCATCTTT.

Points on this clone: The protein recorded in TCRdb matches a much larger clone and deviates from this DNA's translation at residue 9, suggesting a read error; the protein here is obtained by translating the DNA. The genes are TRDV2 and TRDJ1, with D possibly TRDD3 on 6 matching bases. The J gene comes from matching the DNA to germline here; TCRdb lacks it. The CDR3 runs to 18 residues. From germline, CDR1 is GEAIGNYY and CDR2 EKD. V dropped 0 bases and J dropped 0 bases, with 19 bases sitting between them. The CDR3 sequence is CACDTVGGAHLYTDKLIF. In nucleotides, the CDR3 is TGTGCCTGTGACACCGTGGGGGGAGCTCACCTGTACACCGATAAACTCATCTTT.

This clone was counted between two and nine times. Since a far larger clone is one base different, this is likely a read error. Distinct nucleotide sequences in the sample also encode this CDR3. The chain links TRDV2 to TRDJ1; 13 positions agree with TRDD3. CDR3 length: 15 amino acids. CDR1 is GEAIGNYY, CDR2 EKD, per germline. CDR3 sequence: CACDVLGDTGDKLIF. The CDR3 DNA reads TGTGCCTGTGACGTACTGGGGGATACGGGCGATAAGCTCATCTTT.